Each of the 14 T cell receptor beta chains below was sequenced from the same sample in a study of spatial heterogeneity in lung cancer. Via MiXCR, TCRdb re-called the 5' RACE reads, giving one row per CDR3 protein. The table includes several thousand distinct CDR3 sequences, about 14% detected once. Specified time point: sample taken at primary tumor resection. The sample consisted of normal lung tissue next to the tumor, taken at surgery. The receptors derive from a male donor with early-stage non-small cell lung cancer.

This clonotype has more than one count but fewer than ten. The chain is built from TRBV11-2 and TRBJ2-1; the match to TRBD2 covers 7 bases. The CDR3 is 19 amino acids. V lost 5 bases, J lost 6 bases, and 22 bases stayed unmatched. From germline, CDR1 is SGHAT and CDR2 FQNNGV. CDR3 in DNA: TGTGCCAGCAGCCCTAAGATGTTGTCTAGCGGCTCGAAGGGCAATGAGCAGTTCTTC. Amino acid sequence: CASSPKMLSSGSKGNEQFF.

The chain couples TRBV20-1 to TRBJ2-7; D gene ambiguous. V lost 2 bases and J 2 bases, leaving 7 bases between the germline ends. Per the germline V gene, CDR1 is DFQATT and CDR2 is SNEGSKA (reference sequence). The CDR3 length is 12 residues. The CDR3 region has the DNA TGCAGTGCTAGACCAAGGGCCTACGAGCAGTACTTC. Translation: CSARPRAYEQYF.

The table lists this clonotype with a few counts. The chain has TRBV5-4 and TRBJ2-2; the D is unclear. V lost 0 bases and J 0 bases, leaving 9 bases between the germline ends. The CDR3 covers 16 residues. Germline-derived CDR1 and CDR2 are SGHNT and YYREEE (reference sequence). CDR3 sequence: CASSLAPSPNTGELFF. In DNA form, the CDR3 reads TGTGCCAGCAGCTTGGCCCCCAGCCCGAACACCGGGGAGCTGTTTTTT.

This clonotype rates as medium-sized. The chain joins TRBV12-3 or TRBV12-4 to TRBJ2-3, with 14 bases matching TRBD2. V dropped 1 base and J dropped 1; count of bases not matched to a gene: 7. The CDR3 extends over 19 amino acids. The CDR3 DNA reads as TGTGCCAGCAGTTTAGGAGGACTAGCGGGGGGACTTGGCACAGATACGCAGTATTTT. Translation: CASSLGGLAGGLGTDTQYF.

This clonotype was counted only a few times. The V gene is TRBV6-1, the J gene TRBJ2-5; 10 bases map to TRBD1. CDR3 size: 15 residues. Germline V gene sequence: CDR1 MNHNS, CDR2 SASEGT. J was trimmed by 3 bases and V by 5 bases; bases with no gene match: 6. Here the CDR3 reads CASSSPGTGEETQYF. CDR3 coding DNA: TGTGCCAGCAGTAGTCCCGGGACAGGGGAAGAGACCCAGTACTTC.

CDR3 region: CASSLGTSGQQETQYF. Here the CDR3 DNA reads TGCGCCAGCAGCTTGGGGACTAGCGGCCAACAAGAGACCCAGTACTTC. This rearrangement joins TRBV5-1 to TRBJ2-5; 10 positions agree with TRBD2. Unmatched junction bases numbered 4, after V lost 0 bases and J lost 2 bases. The CDR3 covers 16 residues. The V gene's germline CDR1 is SGHRS and CDR2 YFSETQ. The full variable domain, with the rest looked up from reference TRBV5-1 and TRBJ2-5, is KAGVTQTPRYLIKTRGQQVTLSCSPISGHRSVSWYQQTPGQGLQFLFEYFSETQRNKGNFPGRFSGRQFSNSRSEMNVSTLELGDSALYLCASSLGTSGQQETQYFGPGTRLLVL.

This clonotype was observed at least ten times. The genes are TRBV6-5 and TRBJ1-2; D is possibly TRBD1 (6 bases). CDR1 and CDR2 (germline): MNHEY, SVGAGI. The V end was cut by 7 bases, the J end by 6 bases, with 18 bases between. CDR3 length: 14 residues. The CDR3 spells CASTKRGAGHGYTF. The CDR3 DNA sequence: TGTGCCAGCACCAAGAGGGGGGCGGGCCATGGCTACACCTTC.

This clonotype is medium-sized by share. The chain links TRBV27 to TRBJ1-6; D remains unclear. The CDR3 consists of 12 residues. Trimming pared 3 bases from V and 8 bases from J, leaving 5 bases between. The V gene's germline CDR1 is MNHEY and CDR2 SMNVEV (reference sequence). The CDR3 nucleotides are TGTGCCAGCAGTTTTCTTGATTCACCCCTCCACTTT. It is translated as CASSFLDSPLHF.

This clonotype was seen only a few times. The chain couples TRBV9 to TRBJ2-3; D possibly corresponds to TRBD2 (6 bases). Trimming cost V 4 bases and J 8 bases, with 17 bases left between them. CDR1 is SGDLS and CDR2 is YYNGEE in the germline V gene. The length of the CDR3 is 14 residues. The CDR3 DNA sequence: TGTGCCAGCAGCCCAGAGTCCGGAGGGTTTACGCAGTATTTT. Amino acids: CASSPESGGFTQYF.

This clonotype was observed many times. V is TRBV12-5 and J is TRBJ2-7, with D unresolved. CDR1 LGHNT and CDR2 FRNRAP come from the germline V gene. This CDR3 has 15 residues. V lost 3 bases, J lost 2 bases, and 14 bases lay in between. CDR3 protein: CASGFKGWETYEQYF. The DNA for the CDR3 is TGTGCTAGTGGTTTTAAGGGTTGGGAAACCTACGAGCAGTACTTC. Variable domain in full (rest from reference TRBV12-5 and TRBJ2-7): DARVTQTPRHKVTEMGQEVTMRCQPILGHNTVFWYRQTMMQGLELLAYFRNRAPLDDSGMPKDRFSAEMPDATLATLKIQPSEPRDSAVYFCASGFKGWETYEQYFGPGTRLTVT.

This clonotype was observed many times. The chain carries TRBV6-2 or TRBV6-3 and TRBJ2-3, with 9 bases matching TRBD1. The V segment lost 5 bases and the J segment 4 bases; nucleotides outside the gene matches: 10. The V gene's germline CDR1 is MNHEY and CDR2 SVGEGT. The CDR3 is 16 residues long. This CDR3 is CASSDRGSYSSDTQYF. The CDR3, as DNA: TGTGCCAGCAGTGACAGGGGGTCTTATAGTTCAGATACGCAGTATTTT.

This clonotype was observed a handful of times. V gene TRBV7-8 combines with J gene TRBJ2-1; TRBD2 agrees at 8 bases. Germline-derived CDR1 and CDR2 are SGHVS and FQNEAQ. V was clipped by 1 base and J by 8 bases; unmatched bases: 7. There are 15 residues in the CDR3. The CDR3 nucleotides read TGTGCCAGCAGCTTAGAAGCGGGGGTGGTGGATGAGCAGTTCTTC. Translated: CASSLEAGVVDEQFF.

A few counts support this clonotype. V and J are TRBV7-9 and TRBJ1-5; D gene unclear. Trimming took 1 base from V and 5 from J, leaving 3 bases between them. Per the germline V gene, CDR1 is SEHNR and CDR2 is FQNEAQ (reference sequence). The length of the CDR3 is 12 residues. The CDR3 protein is CASSLGDQPQHF. CDR3 bases: TGTGCCAGCAGCTTAGGGGATCAGCCCCAGCATTTT.

In this sample, this clonotype is medium-sized (0.01 to 0.1%). The chain combines TRBV12-3 or TRBV12-4 with TRBJ2-5; 8 nucleotides line up with TRBD1. Trimming took 1 base from V and 5 from J; bases not matched to a gene: 0. This CDR3 is 13 amino acids long. The CDR3 DNA sequence: TGTGCCAGCAGTTTAGGGACAGGGGAGACCCAGTACTTC. Its protein is CASSLGTGETQYF.